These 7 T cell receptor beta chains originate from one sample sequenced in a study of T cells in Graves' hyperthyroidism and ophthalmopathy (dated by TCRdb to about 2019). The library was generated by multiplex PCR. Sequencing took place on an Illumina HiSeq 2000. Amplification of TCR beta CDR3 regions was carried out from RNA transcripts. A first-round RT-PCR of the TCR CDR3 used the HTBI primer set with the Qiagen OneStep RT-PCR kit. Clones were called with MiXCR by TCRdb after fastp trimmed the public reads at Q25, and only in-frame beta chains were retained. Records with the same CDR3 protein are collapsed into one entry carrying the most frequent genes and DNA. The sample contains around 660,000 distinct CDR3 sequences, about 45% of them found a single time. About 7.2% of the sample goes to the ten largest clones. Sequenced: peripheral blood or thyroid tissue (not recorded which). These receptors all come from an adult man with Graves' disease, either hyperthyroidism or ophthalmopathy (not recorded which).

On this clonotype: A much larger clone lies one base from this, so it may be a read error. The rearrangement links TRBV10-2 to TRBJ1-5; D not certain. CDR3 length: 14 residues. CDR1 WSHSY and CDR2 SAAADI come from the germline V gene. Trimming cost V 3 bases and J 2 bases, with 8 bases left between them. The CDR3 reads CASSERACNQPQHF. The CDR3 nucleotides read TGCGCCAGCAGTGAAAGGGCATGCAATCAGCCCCAGCATTTT.

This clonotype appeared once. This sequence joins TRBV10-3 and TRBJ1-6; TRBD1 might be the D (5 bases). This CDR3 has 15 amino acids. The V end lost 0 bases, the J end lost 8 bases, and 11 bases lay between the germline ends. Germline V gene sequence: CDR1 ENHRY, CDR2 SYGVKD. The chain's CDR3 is CAISESQGLHSPLHF. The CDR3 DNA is TGTGCCATCAGTGAGTCGCAGGGACTACATTCACCCCTCCACTTT.

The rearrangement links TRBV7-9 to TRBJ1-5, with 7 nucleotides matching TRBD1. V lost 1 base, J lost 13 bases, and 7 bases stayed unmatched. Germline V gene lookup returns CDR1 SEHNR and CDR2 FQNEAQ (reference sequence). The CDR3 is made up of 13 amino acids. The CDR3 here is CASSLVGQGVQHF. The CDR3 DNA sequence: TGTGCCAGCAGCTTAGTCGGGCAGGGGGTTCAGCATTTT.

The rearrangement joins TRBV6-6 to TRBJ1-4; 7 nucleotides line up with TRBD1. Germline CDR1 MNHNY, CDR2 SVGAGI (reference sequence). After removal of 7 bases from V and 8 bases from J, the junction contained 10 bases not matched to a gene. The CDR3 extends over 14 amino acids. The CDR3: CASTSGTEGEKLFF. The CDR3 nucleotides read TGTGCCAGCACGTCCGGGACAGAGGGGGAAAAACTGTTTTTT.

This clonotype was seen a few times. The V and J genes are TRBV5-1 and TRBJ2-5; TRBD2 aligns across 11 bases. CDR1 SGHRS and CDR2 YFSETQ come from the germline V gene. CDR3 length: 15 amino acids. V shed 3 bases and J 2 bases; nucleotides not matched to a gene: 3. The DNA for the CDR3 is TGCGCCAGCAGCTCCGGGACTAGCGGACAAGAGACCCAGTACTTC. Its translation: CASSSGTSGQETQYF.

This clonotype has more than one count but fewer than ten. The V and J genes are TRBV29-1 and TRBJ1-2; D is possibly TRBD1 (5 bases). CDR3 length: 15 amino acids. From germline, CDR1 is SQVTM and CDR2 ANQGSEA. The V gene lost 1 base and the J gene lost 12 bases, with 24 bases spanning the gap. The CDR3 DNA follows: TGCAGCGTTGAAGGGGAACAATCGGCAGGGAACTTAAACACCTTC. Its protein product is CSVEGEQSAGNLNTF.

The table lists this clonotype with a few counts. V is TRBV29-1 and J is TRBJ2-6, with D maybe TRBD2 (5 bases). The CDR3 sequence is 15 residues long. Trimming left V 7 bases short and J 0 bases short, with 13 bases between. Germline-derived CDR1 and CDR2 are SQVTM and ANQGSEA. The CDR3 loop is CSARDQSSGANVLTF. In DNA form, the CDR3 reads TGCAGCGCCCGGGATCAGAGCTCTGGGGCCAACGTCCTGACTTTC.